Below, 11 T cell receptor beta chains from the same sample are listed, as sequenced in a study of immune evolution from preneoplasia to lung adenocarcinoma. Measured with immunoSEQ multiplex PCR; TCRdb has only the in-frame clones, and not every one. The table lists around 41,000 clones, less than 85% of them singletons. The sequenced sample was FFPE invasive lung adenocarcinoma tissue. The receptors originated from a person aged 55 to 75 with lung adenocarcinoma.

The chain recombines TRBV7-9 with TRBJ2-3, with a weak D call TRBD2 (5 bases). Germline lookup yields CDR1 SEHNR and CDR2 FQNEAQ (reference sequence). Trimming pared 4 bases from V and 6 bases from J, leaving 14 bases between. The CDR3 is 14 residues long. The DNA of the CDR3 is TGTGCCAGCAGCTATAACACTAGGGTGGATACGCAGTATTTT. The encoded protein is CASSYNTRVDTQYF. Full variable domain (remainder filled in from reference TRBV7-9 and TRBJ2-3): DTGVSQNPRHKITKRGQNVTFRCDPISEHNRLYWYRQTLGQGPEFLTYFQNEAQLEKSRLLSDRFSAERPKGSFSTLEIQRTEQGDSAMYLCASSYNTRVDTQYFGPGTRLTVL.

CDR3 sequence (DNA): TGCAGCGTTGGCGAGACGGGTGTAGCTTTCTTT. It is translated as CSVGETGVAFF. The gene calls are TRBV29-1 and TRBJ1-1; D not certain. With 4 bases removed from V and 10 bases from J, the gap between germline ends came to 13 bases. This CDR3 is built from 11 residues. CDR1 SQVTM and CDR2 ANQGSEA come from the germline V gene. Full variable domain (remainder filled in from reference TRBV29-1 and TRBJ1-1): SAVISQKPSRDICQRGTSLTIQCQVDSQVTMMFWYRQQPGQSLTLIATANQGSEATYESGFVIDKFPISRPNLTFSTLTVSNMSPEDSSIYLCSVGETGVAFFGQGTRLTVV.

The V call is TRBV15, the J call TRBJ2-7; D may be TRBD2 (5 bases). This CDR3 contains 15 residues. CDR1 and CDR2 (germline): LNHNV, YYDKDF (reference sequence). Trimming took off 5 bases at V and 6 bases at J, with 20 bases between the two ends. The CDR3, as DNA: TGTGCCACCAGCCGGATACGGGATTGGGCTTCCGAGCAGTACTTC. This encodes CATSRIRDWASEQYF.

Comments on this clone: Distinct nucleotide sequences in the sample also encode this CDR3. The chain carries TRBV7-2 and TRBJ2-7, with 9 bases fitting TRBD2. V shed 5 bases and J 1 base; nucleotides not matched to a gene: 6. The germline gives CDR1 SGHTA, CDR2 FQGNSA. This CDR3 is 15 amino acids long. The CDR3 spells CASSPDSGRSYEQYF. CDR3 DNA sequence: TGTGCCAGCAGCCCGGACAGCGGGAGGTCCTACGAGCAGTACTTC.

The chain carries TRBV18 and TRBJ2-6; D gene ambiguous. Germline V gene data show CDR1 as KGHSH and CDR2 as LQKENI. The CDR3 contains 11 residues. V lost 5 bases to trimming and J lost 11 bases, with 7 bases between them. This CDR3 reads CASSRVDVLTF. CDR3 DNA: TGTGCCAGCTCAAGAGTCGACGTCCTGACTTTC.

This chain joins TRBV5-4 and TRBJ2-2; tentative D call: TRBD2 (5 bases). Trimming pared 0 bases from V and 5 bases from J, leaving 11 bases between. CDR3 length: 15 residues. The germline gives CDR1 SGHNT, CDR2 YYREEE (reference sequence). This CDR3 is CASSLDGGGTGELFF. CDR3 DNA: TGTGCCAGCAGCTTGGACGGCGGCGGGACCGGGGAGCTGTTTTTT.

The chain carries TRBV7-2 and TRBJ2-7; D gene uncertain. CDR3 size: 13 residues. Trimming pared 0 bases from V and 1 base from J, leaving 4 bases between. CDR1 SGHTA and CDR2 FQGNSA come from the germline V gene. As DNA, the CDR3 is TGTGCCAGCAGCTTAGCACTTTCCTACGAGCAGTACTTC. Protein: CASSLALSYEQYF. Supplemented by reference TRBV7-2 and TRBJ2-7, the full variable domain reads GAGVSQSPSNKVTEKGKDVELRCDPISGHTALYWYRQSLGQGLEFLIYFQGNSAPDKSGLPSDRFSAERTGGSVSTLTIQRTQQEDSAVYLCASSLALSYEQYFGPGTRLTVT.

The J gene is TRBJ1-3, the V gene TRBV18; D is unclear. The germline V and J ends were trimmed by 3 bases and 3 bases, with 12 bases remaining between them. The CDR3 length is 15 residues. Germline V gene data show CDR1 as KGHSH and CDR2 as LQKENI. The CDR3 nucleotides read TGTGCCAGCTCACCCGACGCAATATTTGGAAACACCATATATTTT. Translation: CASSPDAIFGNTIYF.

By its share, this clone is medium-sized. The chain carries TRBV28 and TRBJ2-7; D not resolved. CDR1 and CDR2 from the germline V gene are MDHEN and SYDVKM. This CDR3 comprises 12 residues. V lost 2 bases to trimming and J lost 5 bases, with 7 bases between them. The chain's CDR3 is CASSLARNEQYF. The CDR3 DNA reads as TGTGCCAGCAGTTTAGCGCGGAACGAGCAGTACTTC. The full variable domain, its missing parts supplied by reference TRBV28 and TRBJ2-7, is DVKVTQSSRYLVKRTGEKVFLECVQDMDHENMFWYRQDPGLGLRLIYFSYDVKMKEKGDIPEGYSVSREKKERFSLILESASTNQTSMYLCASSLARNEQYFGPGTRLTVT.

The chain couples TRBV11-2 to TRBJ2-2; D gene unclear. The CDR3 consists of 14 residues. Trimming removed 5 bases from V and 3 bases from J, with 10 bases in between. Germline V gene data show CDR1 as SGHAT and CDR2 as FQNNGV. CDR3 sequence: CASSLKAYTGELFF. For the CDR3, the DNA is TGTGCCAGCAGCCTAAAGGCTTACACCGGGGAGCTGTTTTTT.

This clone was observed a few times. This chain links TRBV27 with TRBJ2-3; the match to TRBD2 covers 16 bases. The CDR3 consists of 16 residues. Germline CDR1 and CDR2: MNHEY and SMNVEV (reference sequence). The V gene end was trimmed by 3 bases and the J gene end by 4 bases; junction bases not matched to a gene: 1. CDR3 in DNA: TGTGCCAGCAGTTTGGGACTAGCGGGAGGGCCAGATACGCAGTATTTT. Encoded protein: CASSLGLAGGPDTQYF.